This TCR beta chain was recovered during a study of T cell responses to AZD1222 COVID-19 vaccine. In the study overall: Timing groups of about 4 and about 12 weeks for second doses were pooled.

CDR1 and CDR2 (germline): SGHTA, FQGNSA. Trimming at V came to 4 bases and at J to 1 base, leaving 7 bases not matched to a gene. The CDR3 loop spans 16 amino acids. Note on this clone: What it binds is not known.

Findings and caveats of the study: Once two AZD1222 doses were given, Spike-specific TCR breadth and depth went up. Spike-spanning, vaccine-associated CD4 TCRs were dominant at 160-218 and 743-854. The donors showed a predominance of white British ancestry and of females, with possible underestimation of clonal diversity.

The data were produced by immunoSEQ multiplex PCR, yet TCRdb's version contains in-frame clones alone and is incomplete. The sample holds around 180,000 clones, around 87% seen once. The genes are TRBV7-2 and TRBJ2-3, with 8 bases identical to TRBD2. The material sequenced was peripheral blood, taken on day 0 of AZD1222 vaccination. This receptor was identified in an adult in good health. The CDR3 region has the DNA TGTGCCAGCAGCTCCCTTAGCGGGGCCCGCACAGATACGCAGTATTTT. Its protein is CASSSLSGARTDTQYF.